This T cell receptor beta chain was retrieved from a study of cytomegalovirus exposure and HLA in healthy donors. Points from the study as a whole: TCR beta V- and J-gene trimming, according to a later analysis, was linked to a missense DCLRE1C variant. TCR beta sequences reportedly predicted most subjects' HLA-A and HLA-B alleles accurately.

Primers for the PCR totalled 60 Vbeta and 13 Jbeta. Sequenced by immunoSEQ multiplex PCR; TCRdb stores in-frame clones only, minus some. The sample gives about 180,000 clones, around 77% of which show up once; around 2.2% is in the top ten. This clone was counted once. No antigen is known for it. The CDR3 is 16 amino acids. V lost 0 bases, J lost 7 bases, and 13 bases lay in between. The V gene's germline CDR1 is SGHTA and CDR2 FQGNSA. This sequence joins TRBV7-2 and TRBJ1-6; D unclear. This TCR was sampled from a man aged 55-75 years in good health and CMV-seronegative. Specimen: PBMCs. CDR3 nucleotide sequence: TGTGCCAGCAGCTTAGCGCGGGCGGGGAAGAATTCACCCCTCCACTTT. This gives the protein CASSLARAGKNSPLHF.